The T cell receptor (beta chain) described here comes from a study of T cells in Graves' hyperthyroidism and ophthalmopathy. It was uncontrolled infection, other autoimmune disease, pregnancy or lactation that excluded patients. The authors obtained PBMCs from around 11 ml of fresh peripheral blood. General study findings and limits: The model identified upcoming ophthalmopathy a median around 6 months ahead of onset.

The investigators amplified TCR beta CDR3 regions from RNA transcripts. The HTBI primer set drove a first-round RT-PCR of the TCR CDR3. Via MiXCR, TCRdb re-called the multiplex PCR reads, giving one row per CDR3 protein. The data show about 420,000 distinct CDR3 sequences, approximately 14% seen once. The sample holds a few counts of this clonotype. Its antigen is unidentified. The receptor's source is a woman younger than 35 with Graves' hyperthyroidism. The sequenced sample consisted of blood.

CDR3 sequence (DNA): TGTGCCAGCAGCTCGACTAGCGCGACCTACGAGCAGTACTTC. Its translation: CASSSTSATYEQYF. J is TRBJ2-7 and V is TRBV9, with 8 bases identical to TRBD2. CDR3 length: 14 amino acids. V lost 4 bases to trimming and J lost 2 bases; unmatched junction nucleotides: 5. Germline loops: CDR1 SGDLS, CDR2 YYNGEE.